Shown below are 21 T cell receptor beta chains from a single sample sequenced in a study of CD4 and CD8 cells across lung adenocarcinoma regions. TCRdb reprocessed the PCR reads via MiXCR and lists one record per CDR3 protein. The sample consists of some 11,000 distinct CDR3 sequences, around half of them appearing once. The sample was CD4+ T cells from the center of a lung tumor. These receptors originate from a male donor with lung adenocarcinoma. The CD4 and CD8 labels of this study may be unreliable.

Notes on this clonotype: At one boundary the junction diverges from the germline segment, which might be a read error. The chain employs TRBV6-2 or TRBV6-3 and TRBJ2-5; 7 bases agree with TRBD2. CDR3 length: 14 residues. Germline loops: CDR1 MNHEY, CDR2 SVGEGT. The CDR3 sequence is CAGSGARDPDTQYF. As DNA, the CDR3 is TGTGCCGGCAGCGGGGCCCGTGACCCAGATACCCAGTACTTC.

As concerns this clonotype: One end of the junction is discordant with germline, which a read error may explain. The chain combines TRBV27 with TRBJ2-3; D is unresolved. The length of the CDR3 is 13 residues. Germline loops: CDR1 MNHEY, CDR2 SMNVEV (reference sequence). In DNA form, the CDR3 reads TGTGCCAGCAAGGACCAGAACCGAGATACCCAGTACTTT. Its protein is CASKDQNRDTQYF.

This clonotype is medium-sized in the sample. The chain couples TRBV6-5 to TRBJ1-1; 7 nucleotides match TRBD1. This CDR3 is 15 amino acids long. J lost 0 bases, V lost 7 bases, and 8 bases had no gene match. Germline V gene lookup returns CDR1 MNHEY and CDR2 SVGAGI. The chain's CDR3 is CASIRKTGMNTEAFF. CDR3 nucleotides: TGTGCCAGCATCCGAAAGACAGGGATGAACACTGAAGCTTTCTTT.

This clonotype has only a few counts. V gene TRBV20-1 combines with J gene TRBJ2-5, with D tentatively TRBD2 (5 bases). There are 15 residues in the CDR3. V was clipped by 3 bases and J by 3 bases, with 17 bases between them. Germline CDR1 and CDR2: DFQATT and SNEGSKA (reference sequence). In nucleotides, the CDR3 is TGCAGTGCTAGCGTGTCGGGGTCCGAAGAAGAGACCCAGTACTTC. Translating it yields CSASVSGSEEETQYF.

Notes on this clonotype: Sequence at one end of the junction differs from germline and may be a read error. The chain recombines TRBV7-6 with TRBJ2-5, with TRBD1 matching over 7 bases. The CDR3 is 17 amino acids. In germline, CDR1 is SGHVS, CDR2 FNYEAQ. CDR3 bases: TGTGCCAGCAGCTTGGGCTTAGGGGGCGGTGACCAGGAGACCCAGTACTTC. Encoded protein: CASSLGLGGGDQETQYF.

As regards this clonotype: This is likely a read error, given that the CDR3 carries no conserved phenylalanine or tryptophan at its end. Because the CDR3's place on the DNA is in doubt, the DNA is left out and the CDR3 is given as listed by TCRdb. This chain connects TRBV1 to TRBJ2-1; the table names TRBD1, a call not compared with the DNA. TRBV1 is a pseudogene segment. The CDR3 is 18 amino acids long, termini counted. CDR3 in amino acids: CRRLQVGVSAGCAGDSLL.

The rearrangement joins TRBV6-1 to TRBJ2-3; D possibly corresponds to TRBD2 (6 bases). The CDR3 runs to 16 residues. Trimming left V 1 base short and J 11 bases short, with 22 bases between. CDR1 MNHNS and CDR2 SASEGT come from the germline V gene. The CDR3 sequence: CASSEGGVRGKNMQYF. The DNA for the CDR3 is TGTGCCAGCAGTGAAGGGGGGGTGAGGGGCAAAAATATGCAGTATTTT.

The chain joins TRBV6-1 to TRBJ2-1, with 7 bases lining up with TRBD2. The CDR3 contains 17 residues. V dropped 1 base and J dropped 10; count of bases not matched to a gene: 16. Germline lookup yields CDR1 MNHNS and CDR2 SASEGT. CDR3 region: CASSEDLALSSGREQFF. The CDR3 bases are TGTGCCAGCAGTGAAGATCTAGCGCTCTCATCCGGGAGGGAGCAGTTCTTC.

The chain is built from TRBV12-3 or TRBV12-4 and TRBJ2-3; a possible D gene is TRBD1 (6 bases). V was clipped by 6 bases and J by 5 bases, with 24 bases between them. This CDR3 is built from 17 residues. The CDR3 region has the DNA TGTGCCAGCAGCCAGCCAACACAAGGGGGTTCTGGAGATACGCAGTATTTT. Its translation: CASSQPTQGGSGDTQYF.

The CDR3 reads CASSFRLAGVNEQFF. The CDR3 DNA reads TGTGCCAGCAGCTTTCGACTAGCGGGAGTCAATGAGCAGTTCTTC. The chain carries TRBV7-3 and TRBJ2-1; 12 positions match TRBD2. CDR1 and CDR2 (germline): SGHTA, FQGTGA. The CDR3 runs 15 residues. J lost 6 bases, V lost 3 bases, and 3 bases had no gene match.

The chain uses TRBV5-1 and TRBJ2-4; D gene unclear. This CDR3 is built from 17 residues. Trimming pared 0 bases from V and 0 bases from J, leaving 13 bases between. Germline V CDR1 and CDR2: SGHRS, YFSETQ. CDR3 nucleotide sequence: TGCGCCAGCAGCTTGGACTCGCTACGACTAGCCAAAAACATTCAGTACTTC. Its translation is CASSLDSLRLAKNIQYF.

This clonotype was observed many times. V is TRBV4-1 and J is TRBJ2-3, with 11 positions matching TRBD2. The CDR3 loop spans 14 amino acids. Germline V gene data show CDR1 as MGHRA and CDR2 as YSYEKL. V was clipped by 4 bases and J by 10 bases; unmatched bases: 7. This CDR3 is CASSRVLAGGAQYF. CDR3 in DNA: TGCGCCAGCAGCCGAGTCCTAGCGGGGGGTGCGCAGTATTTT.

This chain connects TRBV6-1 to TRBJ2-1, with 10 bases lining up with TRBD1. The end of the DNA aligns better with TRBJ2-7, so the J call may be wrong. The CDR3 runs 14 residues. From germline, CDR1 is MNHNS and CDR2 SASEGT. CDR3 in DNA: TGTGCCAGCAACGGACAGGGGGGGGCTCGCGAGCAGTACTTC. This sequence encodes CASNGQGGAREQYF.

A word on this clonotype: The junction differs from germline at one of its ends, possibly a read error. This rearrangement joins TRBV7-2 to TRBJ2-3, with D hard to call. The CDR3 extends over 14 amino acids. The germline V gene has CDR1 SGHTA and CDR2 FQGNSA. Written as DNA, the CDR3 is TGTGCGAGCAGCCGGTACTCTGGCACAGATACCCAGTATTTT. As protein: CASSRYSGTDTQYF.

This chain joins TRBV27 and TRBJ2-1; D ambiguous. The closer fit of TRBJ2-7 to the DNA end suggests the J call may be wrong. Germline CDR1 is MNHEY and CDR2 is SMNVEV (reference sequence). CDR3 size: 14 residues. The CDR3 coding sequence is TGTGCCAGCAGTTTATCCCTTAGCTCCTACGAGCAGTACTTC. Its protein product is CASSLSLSSYEQYF.

This CDR3 is CASRPFGREHTEAFF. For the CDR3, the DNA is TGTGCCAGCAGACCCTTTGGACGGGAACACACTGAAGCTTTCTTT. This chain connects TRBV6-5 to TRBJ1-1; D not resolved. Looked up from germline, CDR1 is MNHEY and CDR2 is SVGAGI. Trimming left V 6 bases short and J 3 bases short, with 17 bases between. The CDR3 length is 15 residues.

The chain recombines TRBV6-5 with TRBJ2-3; 11 bases map to TRBD2. The CDR3 is made up of 19 amino acids. Per the germline V gene, CDR1 is MNHEY and CDR2 is SVGAGI. Losses at the gene ends were 4 bases for V and 2 bases for J; bases not matched to a gene: 14. CDR3 amino acids: CASSSTGVAGGRHTDTQYF. The CDR3 coding sequence is TGTGCCAGCAGTTCCACCGGAGTAGCGGGGGGGCGTCACACAGATACGCAGTATTTT.

This chain joins TRBV5-1 and TRBJ2-2; no reliable D call. V lost 4 bases and J lost 6, with 16 bases in between. The V gene's germline CDR1 is SGHRS and CDR2 YFSETQ. The CDR3 loop spans 15 amino acids. CDR3 residues: CASSQPSRGSGELFF. The CDR3 DNA follows: TGCGCCAGCAGCCAACCCTCGAGAGGATCCGGGGAGCTGTTTTTT.

The chain uses TRBV30 and TRBJ2-4, with no clear D. This CDR3 spans 14 amino acids. V was pared by 2 bases and J by 0 bases, with 8 bases between. Per the germline V gene, CDR1 is GTSNPN and CDR2 is SVGIG (reference sequence). For the CDR3, the DNA is TGTGCCTGGAGTTTGACTCTAGCCAAAAACATTCAGTACTTC. This gives the protein CAWSLTLAKNIQYF.

This clonotype is medium-sized within its sample. The junction differs from germline at one of its ends, possibly a read error. The chain employs TRBV12-3 or TRBV12-4 and TRBJ2-1; 10 bases map to TRBD2. The CDR3 sequence is 15 residues long. The CDR3, as DNA: TGTGCCAGCAGCCACACTAGCGGGGAGTACATTGAGCAGTTCTTC. Residues: CASSHTSGEYIEQFF.

The chain combines TRBV6-8 with TRBJ2-5; D not resolved. The CDR3 is made up of 11 amino acids. CDR1 is MNHGY and CDR2 is SAAAGT in the germline V gene. CDR3 sequence: CGSSAQETQYF. CDR3 nucleotide sequence: TGTGGGAGCAGTGCTCAAGAGACCCAGTACTTC.